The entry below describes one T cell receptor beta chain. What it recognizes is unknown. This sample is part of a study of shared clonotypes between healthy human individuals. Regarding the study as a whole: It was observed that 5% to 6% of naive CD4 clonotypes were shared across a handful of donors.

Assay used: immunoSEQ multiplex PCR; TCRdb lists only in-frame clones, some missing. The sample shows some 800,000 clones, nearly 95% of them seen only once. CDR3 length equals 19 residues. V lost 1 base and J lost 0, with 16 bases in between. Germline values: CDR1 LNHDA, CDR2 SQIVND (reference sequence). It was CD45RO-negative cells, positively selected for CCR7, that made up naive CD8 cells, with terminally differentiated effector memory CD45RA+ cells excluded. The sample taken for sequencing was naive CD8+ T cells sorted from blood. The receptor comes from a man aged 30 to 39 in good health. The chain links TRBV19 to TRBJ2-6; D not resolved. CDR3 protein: CASSIVRLSSYSGANVLTF. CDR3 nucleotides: TGTGCCAGTAGTATAGTACGACTGTCGAGTTACTCTGGGGCCAACGTCCTGACTTTC.